This T cell receptor (beta chain) stems from a study of cytomegalovirus exposure and HLA in healthy donors. The PCR ran on 60 Vbeta and 13 Jbeta primers. The assay was immunoSEQ multiplex PCR, and TCRdb's table has in-frame clones only and misses some. The table has approximately 180,000 clones, about four fifths seen once; the top ten hold 4% to 6%. V lost 0 bases, J lost 2 bases, and 7 bases stayed unmatched. The CDR3 consists of 16 residues. CDR1 is MNHEY and CDR2 is SVGAGI in the germline V gene. This chain connects TRBV6-5 to TRBJ2-7; 7 positions agree with TRBD1. The source of this sequence is a girl aged 10-17 years in good health and CMV-seropositive. The sample was PBMCs. The CDR3 spells CASSYSSRQGAYEQYF. Here the CDR3 DNA reads TGTGCCAGCAGTTACTCCAGTCGACAGGGAGCCTACGAGCAGTACTTC.